This TCR beta chain emerged from a study of blood T cell repertoires in COVID-19. Background on the study: PBMCs, B-cell-depleted T cells, or T cells were the source of the cDNA or gDNA that made up the material.

Original analysis: Amplification from reference gene primers served as the basis for estimated nucleated cell counts. Method: immunoSEQ multiplex PCR; TCRdb's copy keeps in-frame clones and lacks some. V and J calls and clone size are those listed in that table; D and trimming were worked out from the DNA. The sample comprises about 310,000 clones, about 91% of which are singletons, and around 9.3% rests with the top ten. The cohort comprised adults aged roughly 18 to 90 years residing in some 24 US areas. The sequenced material came from PBMCs or T cells enriched from blood (not recorded which). This TCR came from a young woman who had recovered from COVID-19.

CDR3 sequence (DNA): TGTGCCAGCAGCTTGTCGAGAGCGTACAATGAGCAGTTCTTC. Protein: CASSLSRAYNEQFF. The rearrangement joins TRBV5-4 to TRBJ2-1; D is undetermined. Between the trimmed V and J ends, which lost 1 base and 4 bases, there was a span of 9 bases. The CDR3 runs 14 residues. Per germline, CDR1 SGHNT and CDR2 YYREEE (reference sequence).